These T cell receptor beta chains were read from a single sample in a study of human T cells and chemical hapten exposure. Each CDR3 protein is one row after TCRdb ran MiXCR on the RACE reads. This sample has under 200,000 distinct CDR3 sequences, with 28% found just once. The source material was whole blood, sampled in connection with sensitization to the hapten diphenylcyclopropenone (DPC). The receptor source for this set is a woman aged 18 to 35 with alopecia areata. Some clones in this sample may be carry-over from other donors' samples. Both conserved end residues are part of each CDR3. A D gene is named only where the DNA matches it firmly. Rows may omit the clone size; those that give it use once, few, many or a size class.

cdr3_nt | cdr3_aa | d_call | v_call | clone_size | j_call
TGTGCCAGCAGCCCTTCCCTCGGTGAGCAGTTCTTC | CASSPSLGEQFF | NA | TRBV7-2 | NA | TRBJ2-1
TGCAGCGGGAGGGGTCAAGAGACCCAGTACTTC | CSGRGQETQYF | NA | TRBV29-1 | NA | TRBJ2-5
TGTGCCACCAGTGATTTGGGACAGGCTATTAATGAGCAGTTCTTC | CATSDLGQAINEQFF | TRBD1 | TRBV24-1 | few | TRBJ2-1
TGCAGTGCTAGCCTAGGCACAGATACGCAGTATTTT | CSASLGTDTQYF | NA | TRBV20-1 | once | TRBJ2-3
TGTGCCAGCAGTGAGATTTTCTCCGAGCAGTACTTC | CASSEIFSEQYF | NA | TRBV2 | few | TRBJ2-7
TGCAGTGAGCAGGACAGGGTGGGCACTGAAGCTTTCTTT | CSEQDRVGTEAFF | TRBD1 | TRBV20-1 | NA | TRBJ1-1
TGTGCCAGCAGTGAATATTTACTAGCGGGAGCAGATGAGCAGTTCTTC | CASSEYLLAGADEQFF | TRBD2 | TRBV25-1 | NA | TRBJ2-1
TGTGCCAGCAGCCCGATGGACTTTGGTTCCTACGAGCAGTACTTC | CASSPMDFGSYEQYF | NA | TRBV11-1 | NA | TRBJ2-7
TGTGCCAGCAGCCCAGTGACGGGAAACACCATATATTTT | CASSPVTGNTIYF | NA | TRBV9 | NA | TRBJ1-3
TGCAGCGTACCCAGGGGGAGGGCAGGGAGCTACAATGAGCAGTTCTTC | CSVPRGRAGSYNEQFF | NA | TRBV29-1 | NA | TRBJ2-1
TGTGCCAGCAGCTTAGGGCAGGAGCCCAATCAGCCCCAGCATTTT | CASSLGQEPNQPQHF | NA | TRBV7-9 | few | TRBJ1-5
TGCAGTGCAAACCGGGACAGCAGTTCCTACGAGCAGTACTTC | CSANRDSSSYEQYF | TRBD1 | TRBV20-1 | NA | TRBJ2-7
TGTGCCAGCAGCTTAGGGAGAAGACTCACAGGGAATCCCTATGGCTACACCTTC | CASSLGRRLTGNPYGYTF | NA | TRBV11-2 | NA | TRBJ1-2
TGTGCCAGCAGTGATGGGGAGGTTGCCAAAAACATTCAGTACTTC | CASSDGEVAKNIQYF | NA | TRBV2 | NA | TRBJ2-4
TGCGCCAGCAGCCAAGGTTACAGCGTTAATGAAAAACTGTTTTTT | CASSQGYSVNEKLFF | NA | TRBV4-3 | NA | TRBJ1-4
TGTGCCAGTAGTGCTTCCGGGACAGCCGGTGTAACCCAGTACTTC | CASSASGTAGVTQYF | TRBD1 | TRBV19 | NA | TRBJ2-5
TGCGCCAGCAGCTTCGGGGACGGGCCGAACACTGAAGCTTTCTTT | CASSFGDGPNTEAFF | NA | TRBV5-1 | few | TRBJ1-1
TGTGCCAGCAGCCCACAGGGTGACGGGGAAAAACTGTTTTTT | CASSPQGDGEKLFF | NA | TRBV5-4 | NA | TRBJ1-4
TGTGCCAGCTCACCAACTCAGGACATATACACTGAAGCTTTCTTT | CASSPTQDIYTEAFF | NA | TRBV18 | NA | TRBJ1-1